This T cell receptor (beta chain) was profiled in a study of T cells after yellow fever vaccination. Each CDR3 protein gets one entry after TCRdb re-called the 5' RACE reads with MiXCR. The sample shows 550,000 to 750,000 distinct CDR3 sequences, roughly 13% of them seen only once. Source: PBMCs, taken on the day of the yellow fever booster vaccination. The receptor comes from a man in his thirties or forties who received the YFV17D yellow fever vaccine.

As DNA, the CDR3 is TGTGCCAGCAGAGGTGGGCGAGACAATTCACCCCTCCACTTT. This encodes CASRGGRDNSPLHF. This chain uses TRBV27 with TRBJ1-6, with D uncertain. Germline CDR1 is MNHEY and CDR2 is SMNVEV (reference sequence). The CDR3 contains 14 residues. The V and J ends lost 6 bases and 7 bases respectively, with 13 bases between them.